This TCR beta chain was sequenced for a study of T cells in Graves' hyperthyroidism and ophthalmopathy (dated by TCRdb to the late 2010s). General notes on the study: Peripheral blood samples were taken at the time of initial diagnosis, prior to any treatment. To identify TCR V-J signatures that set the groups apart, the researchers used a discovery cohort of 100 patients, made up of roughly 45 with Graves' ophthalmopathy and about 60 with stable Graves' hyperthyroidism. Prospective prediction of ophthalmopathy was tested in an independent validation cohort of 18 to 20 hyperthyroidism patients and 17 patients who later progressed to ophthalmopathy. The approximately 100 discovery patients were divided at random into training and test sets in a 7:3 ratio. Thyroid tissue and blood T-cell repertoires from about 6 Graves' hyperthyroidism patients were also compared in the study. Once sampling was done, hyperthyroidism patients were given methimazole at a starting dose of 30 mg daily, whereas ophthalmopathy patients were given high-dose intravenous methylprednisolone. The paper reports TCR Vbeta CDR3 sequencing of fewer than 150 peripheral blood samples: under 45 ophthalmopathy, approximately 74 hyperthyroidism and 17 progressor patients. On the study overall, not on this receptor specifically: No statistical method was used to fix the sample size in advance, and group allocation was not hidden from the investigators. During validation, the model predicted progression to ophthalmopathy a median of approximately 6.5 months ahead of onset, with almost 71% sensitivity and around 72% specificity. In cross-validation, a model built on a 13 V-J signature told ophthalmopathy apart from stable hyperthyroidism with just under 90% sensitivity and around 83% specificity, and in testing the same model reached 80%/75%. Blood samples also contained most of the expanded thyroid clonotypes (frequency above 0.001), which suggests that blood repertoires may reflect thyroid immune responses.

In the ophthalmopathy patients, disease was moderately to severely active, with a Clinical Activity Score of 3 or more, a NOSPECS grade of 4 or more, and a duration of less than 3 months. Exclusion was applied to patients with uncontrolled infections, other autoimmune diseases, pregnancy or lactation. Diagnoses were established on the basis of clinical symptoms, serum thyroxine and TRAb, thyroid ultrasound, and orbital computed tomography. Ficoll-Paque density gradient centrifugation was used to isolate PBMCs from around 10 ml of fresh peripheral blood. Total RNA was extracted with Trizol reagent, and quality was checked on an Agilent 2100 Bioanalyzer. Trimming takes 3 bases off V and 5 bases off J; junction bases not matched to a gene: 8. The germline V gene specifies SQVTM as CDR1 and ANQGSEA as CDR2. Its CDR3 holds 14 amino acids, cysteine through phenylalanine. The kept DNA is CDR3 alone, 42 bases in frame from the first base.

The TCR beta CDR3 regions were amplified from RNA transcripts. For the first round of RT-PCR on the TCR CDR3, the HTBI primer set was used together with the Qiagen OneStep RT-PCR kit. A second multiplex PCR round built the libraries, followed by size selection and purification. Sequencing of the libraries was done on an Illumina HiSeq2000 using paired-end 100 bp reads. The source study handled its data this way. SOAPnuke was used to process the raw data, with reads discarded if the reads contained adapters or uncalled bases, had a mean Phred below 15, or lacked an exact constant-primer or identifier match. High-quality paired reads were merged using COPE v1.2.5, and each unique nucleotide sequence was defined as a clonotype. MiTCR v1.1 was used to align the clonotypes against IMGT TRBV, TRBD and TRBJ reference segments. The analysis was restricted to V-J combinations with a frequency above 0.0001, which together covered just over 99% of the repertoires. The TCS score was defined as F50 (clonal expansion) divided by E x V (chaos), with BLOSUM62-based TCRdist calculated between CDR3 peptides within each V-J. Welch's t-statistics and random forest reduced around 550 V-J features to roughly 13, which were used in a naive Bayes classifier (R e1071). TCRdb reran the public reads through fastp at Q25 and MiXCR, keeping productive beta chains. Every distinct CDR3 protein forms one entry, paired with its most common genes and DNA. The V and J calls follow TCRdb's processing rather than the paper's. The sample yields fewer than 350,000 distinct CDR3 sequences; approximately 19% were counted once. The leading ten clones occupy under 45% of the sample.

About this clonotype: This clone's antigen is unknown. Per-base quality was not reported, and no clone a single base away is much larger than it.

The sequence came from a man aged 45-65 years with Graves' ophthalmopathy. Sequencing input: blood. Here the chain combines TRBV29-1 and TRBJ2-5, with 8 bases matching TRBD1. The CDR3 protein sequence reads: CSVDIGTGGETQYF. The base sequence is TGCAGCGTTGATATTGGGACAGGCGGGGAGACCCAGTACTTC. Supplemented by the reference TRBV29-1 and TRBJ2-5 proteins around the CDR3, the complete variable domain is SAVISQKPSRDICQRGTSLTIQCQVDSQVTMMFWYRQQPGQSLTLIATANQGSEATYESGFVIDKFPISRPNLTFSTLTVSNMSPEDSSIYLCSVDIGTGGETQYFGPGTRLLVL.